A single sample is the source of the 22 T cell receptor beta chains below, sequenced in a study of blood T cell repertoires in COVID-19. Some clones are missing from TCRdb's copy, which holds only in-frame ones; the method was immunoSEQ multiplex PCR. The sample includes under 300,000 clones, around 86% of them seen just once. Sequenced: peripheral blood. These receptors originate from a man aged 45-65 years with acute or convalescent COVID-19.

The V and J genes are TRBV5-5 and TRBJ2-1; 10 bases line up with TRBD1. The germline gives CDR1 SGHKS, CDR2 YYEKEE (reference sequence). CDR3 length equals 15 residues. The trim removed 2 bases at V and 3 bases at J, leaving 2 bases unmatched. The CDR3 DNA reads as TGTGCCAGCAGCTTTGGGACAGGGGTCTACAATGAGCAGTTCTTC. Translating gives CASSFGTGVYNEQFF.

As concerns this clone: Additional DNA sequences in this sample encode the identical CDR3. CDR3 coding DNA: TGTGCCAGCAGCCCCGGACAGGGATCGAACCAGCCCCAGCATTTT. Translating gives CASSPGQGSNQPQHF. This rearrangement joins TRBV7-9 to TRBJ1-5; the match to TRBD1 covers 8 bases. The V and J ends lost 5 bases and 7 bases, in that order; junction bases with no gene match: 10. The CDR3 consists of 15 residues. In germline, CDR1 is SEHNR, CDR2 FQNEAQ (reference sequence).

This clone was seen a single time. The CDR3 region is CASSLIPSYEQYF. In DNA, the CDR3 is TGTGCCAGCAGTTTAATCCCTTCCTACGAGCAGTACTTC. This chain uses TRBV27 with TRBJ2-7; no reliable D call. This CDR3 has 13 amino acids. Germline assignment: CDR1 MNHEY and CDR2 SMNVEV (reference sequence). Trimming took 2 bases from V and 1 from J, leaving 6 bases between them.

V usage is TRBV6-5 and J usage is TRBJ1-2; D unresolved. The germline V gene encodes CDR1 MNHEY and CDR2 SVGAGI. The CDR3 is made up of 11 amino acids. The V end lost 2 bases, the J end lost 8 bases, and 6 bases lay between the germline ends. The chain's CDR3 is CASSYGEGYTF. The CDR3 nucleotides are TGTGCCAGCAGTTACGGTGAGGGCTACACCTTC.

The gene calls are TRBV10-1 and TRBJ1-3, with 7 bases aligning to TRBD1. CDR3 length: 15 amino acids. From germline, CDR1 is WNHNN and CDR2 SYGVQD (reference sequence). With V trimmed by 10 bases and J by 1 base, 10 bases remained unmatched. CDR3 sequence: CATMRDRTSGNTIYF. In DNA, the CDR3 is TGCGCCACCATGAGGGACAGAACTTCTGGAAACACCATATATTTT.

The chain has TRBV20-1 and TRBJ2-7; 8 bases align to TRBD1. The V segment lost 5 bases and the J segment 5 bases; nucleotides outside the gene matches: 2. This CDR3 region has 11 residues. The germline gives CDR1 DFQATT, CDR2 SNEGSKA (reference sequence). The CDR3 loop reads CSAGQGDEQYF. The DNA for the CDR3 is TGCAGTGCTGGACAGGGAGACGAGCAGTACTTC.

J is TRBJ1-2 and V is TRBV10-3; TRBD1 agrees at 8 bases. V shed 0 bases and J 4 bases; nucleotides not matched to a gene: 10. The CDR3 is 17 residues long. Germline-derived CDR1 and CDR2 are ENHRY and SYGVKD. The CDR3 sequence: CAISESGDRQQIYGYTF. Here the CDR3 DNA reads TGTGCCATCAGTGAGTCAGGGGACAGGCAACAAATCTATGGCTACACCTTC.

The CDR3 DNA is TGTGCCAGCAGCCAACCTAGGAGGGGCGGCTACACCTTC. Protein product: CASSQPRRGGYTF. The rearrangement links TRBV14 to TRBJ1-2; perhaps TRBD1 as D (5 bases). This CDR3 spans 13 amino acids. From germline, CDR1 is SGHDN and CDR2 FVKESK. With 2 bases removed from V and 8 bases from J, the gap between germline ends came to 12 bases. Supplemented by reference TRBV14 and TRBJ1-2, the full variable domain reads EAGVTQFPSHSVIEKGQTVTLRCDPISGHDNLYWYRRVMGKEIKFLLHFVKESKQDESGMPNNRFLAERTGGTYSTLKVQPAELEDSGVYFCASSQPRRGGYTFGSGTRLTVV.

This clone occurred a few times. V and J are TRBV6-6 and TRBJ2-2, with 7 bases that match TRBD1. The CDR3 totals 15 residues. Germline V lookup: CDR1 MNHNY, CDR2 SVGAGI (reference sequence). J lost 5 bases, V lost 4 bases, and 7 bases had no gene match. The CDR3 region has the DNA TGTGCCAGCAGTTCCGGCGTCAGGGGGACCGGGGAGCTGTTTTTT. It is translated as CASSSGVRGTGELFF.

Comments on this clone: The junction differs from germline at one of its ends, possibly a read error. The chain is built from TRBV18 and TRBJ2-5; 7 bases are shared with TRBD1. Germline-derived CDR1 and CDR2 are KGHSH and LQKENI. This CDR3 comprises 12 residues. The CDR3 bases are TGTGCCAGCTCACCACCGCAGGGGGTATCCCACTTC. It is translated as CASSPPQGVSHF. Full variable domain (remainder filled in from reference TRBV18 and TRBJ2-5): NAGVMQNPRHLVRRRGQEARLRCSPMKGHSHVYWYRQLPEEGLKFMVYLQKENIIDESGMPKERFSAEFPKEGPSILRIQQVVRGDSAAYFCASSPPQGVSHFGPGTRLLVL.

The chain recombines TRBV29-1 with TRBJ2-1, with D perhaps TRBD1 (6 bases). The CDR3 extends over 14 amino acids. V shed 7 bases and J shed 5 bases, with 18 bases lying between them. Looked up from germline, CDR1 is SQVTM and CDR2 is ANQGSEA. This CDR3 is CSAEGRGSHNEQFF. The CDR3 coding sequence is TGCAGCGCCGAGGGCAGGGGTTCCCACAATGAGCAGTTCTTC.

The chain is built from TRBV6-5 and TRBJ2-3; the match to TRBD2 covers 9 bases. This CDR3 spans 15 amino acids. CDR1 is MNHEY and CDR2 is SVGAGI in the germline V gene. Trimming at V came to 9 bases and at J to 3 bases, leaving 10 bases not matched to a gene. The CDR3 DNA is TGTGCCAGTGGTTCGAAGGGACTAGCAACAGATACGCAGTATTTT. This gives the protein CASGSKGLATDTQYF.

The chain is built from TRBV5-1 and TRBJ1-6, with D possibly being TRBD1 (5 bases). Trimming stripped 4 bases from V and 0 bases from J, with 11 bases between. This CDR3 is 16 amino acids long. Per germline, CDR1 SGHRS and CDR2 YFSETQ. DNA for the CDR3: TGCGCCAGCAGCCCTCAGGGTAGCTCCTATAATTCACCCCTCCACTTT. Amino acids: CASSPQGSSYNSPLHF.

This chain links TRBV12-5 with TRBJ2-3; possible D gene TRBD2, 6 bases. The ends were cut back, 0 bases at V and 2 bases at J, with 15 bases in the middle. The CDR3 is 17 residues long. Germline-derived CDR1 and CDR2 are LGHNT and FRNRAP. The CDR3 region is CASGLVVWRGPTDTQYF. Here the CDR3 DNA reads TGTGCTAGTGGTTTGGTAGTCTGGCGGGGCCCCACAGATACGCAGTATTTT. The full variable domain, with the rest looked up from reference TRBV12-5 and TRBJ2-3, is DARVTQTPRHKVTEMGQEVTMRCQPILGHNTVFWYRQTMMQGLELLAYFRNRAPLDDSGMPKDRFSAEMPDATLATLKIQPSEPRDSAVYFCASGLVVWRGPTDTQYFGPGTRLTVL.

This clone was detected a few times. The genes are TRBV12-2 and TRBJ1-1; the table's D call TRBD1 went unverified against the DNA. TRBV12-2 is assigned pseudogene status. The CDR3 contains 17 residues. In DNA form, the CDR3 reads TGTGCAAGTCGCTGCCGGGACAGGGAGGGGTCGTACACTGAAGCTTTCTTT. Its translation: CASRCRDREGSYTEAFF.

V and J are TRBV6-5 and TRBJ2-2; D uncertain. V gave up 6 bases and J gave up 9 bases, with 11 bases separating them. CDR3 size: 12 residues. The germline V gene encodes CDR1 MNHEY and CDR2 SVGAGI. For the CDR3, the DNA is TGTGCCAGCAGCCCCCTCGAGAGGGAGCTGTTTTTT. Its protein product is CASSPLERELFF.

The gene calls are TRBV7-8 and TRBJ2-4; D gene ambiguous. Germline V CDR1 and CDR2: SGHVS, FQNEAQ. The CDR3 covers 15 residues. Trimming removed 2 bases at V and 0 bases at J, with 8 bases between. CDR3 protein: CASSLYSLAKNIQYF. CDR3 coding DNA: TGTGCCAGCAGCTTATACAGTCTAGCCAAAAACATTCAGTACTTC.

The CDR3 reads CASSPEGGMINQPQHF. CDR3 DNA: TGTGCCAGCTCACCCGAAGGGGGCATGATCAATCAGCCCCAGCATTTT. The rearrangement uses TRBV18 and TRBJ1-5; TRBD1 matches at 7 bases. CDR1 is KGHSH, CDR2 LQKENI, per germline. The CDR3 is 16 residues long. J was trimmed by 3 bases and V by 3 bases; bases with no gene match: 8.

This chain connects TRBV9 to TRBJ1-4; D not certain. V shed 3 bases and J shed 8 bases, with 14 bases lying between them. This CDR3 comprises 14 residues. Germline CDR1 SGDLS, CDR2 YYNGEE. The CDR3, as DNA: TGTGCCAGCAGCGCCTCGCCCTACCCGGAAAAACTGTTTTTT. Its protein product is CASSASPYPEKLFF.

The gene calls are TRBV19 and TRBJ2-1, with 7 bases aligning to TRBD2. Germline V CDR1 and CDR2: LNHDA, SQIVND (reference sequence). V was clipped by 1 base and J by 4 bases; unmatched bases: 4. CDR3 length: 15 amino acids. CDR3 loop: CASSIGLADYNEQFF. The CDR3 nucleotides read TGTGCCAGTAGTATAGGGCTAGCGGATTACAATGAGCAGTTCTTC.

For the CDR3, the DNA is TGTGCCTGGAGTGGGACAGGGATCGAGCAGTACTTC. Its translation is CAWSGTGIEQYF. The V gene is TRBV30, the J gene TRBJ2-7; TRBD1 matches at 8 bases. The CDR3 loop spans 12 amino acids. Germline CDR1 is GTSNPN and CDR2 is SVGIG (reference sequence). Trimming took 1 base from V and 6 from J; bases not matched to a gene: 2.

This chain uses TRBV6-9 with TRBJ1-5, with TRBD1 matching 9 bases. Unmatched junction bases numbered 14, after V lost 6 bases and J lost 5 bases. The germline V gene encodes CDR1 MNHGY and CDR2 SVAAGI. CDR3 size: 17 residues. The DNA of the CDR3 is TGTGCCAGCAGCCCATTCGCGGGACAGGGAGGTCATCAGCCCCAGCATTTT. Its protein is CASSPFAGQGGHQPQHF.